The present entry profiles one T cell receptor (beta chain) with its context. Amplified TCR beta CDR3 regions came from RNA transcripts. HTBI primers were employed in a first-round RT-PCR of the TCR CDR3. TCRdb re-called the multiplex PCR reads with MiXCR, one entry per CDR3 protein. The sample holds just under 750,000 distinct CDR3 sequences, 35% seen once. These data originate in a study of T cells in Graves' hyperthyroidism and ophthalmopathy. The CDR3 loop spans 14 amino acids. The V gene's germline CDR1 is DFQATT and CDR2 SNEGSKA (reference sequence). Trimming removed 4 bases from V and 0 bases from J, with 13 bases in between. It was around 11 ml of fresh peripheral blood that supplied the PBMCs.

The sample consisted of blood. The chain couples TRBV20-1 to TRBJ2-7; D tentatively fits TRBD1 or TRBD2 (5 bases each). This receptor was obtained from a woman in her forties with Graves' hyperthyroidism. CDR3 sequence (DNA): TGCAGTGCTATCTCCGGGACCGTCTCCTACGAGCAGTACTTC. This translates into CSAISGTVSYEQYF.